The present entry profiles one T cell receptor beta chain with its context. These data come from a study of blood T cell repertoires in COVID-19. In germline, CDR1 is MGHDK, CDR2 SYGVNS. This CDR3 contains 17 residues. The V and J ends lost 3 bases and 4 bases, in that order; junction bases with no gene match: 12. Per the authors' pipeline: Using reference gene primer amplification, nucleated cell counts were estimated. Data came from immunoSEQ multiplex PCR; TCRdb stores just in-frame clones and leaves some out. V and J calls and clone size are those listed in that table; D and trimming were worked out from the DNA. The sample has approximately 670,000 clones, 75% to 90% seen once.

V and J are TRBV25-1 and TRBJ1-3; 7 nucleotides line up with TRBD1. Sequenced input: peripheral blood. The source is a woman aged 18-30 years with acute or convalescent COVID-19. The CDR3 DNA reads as TGTGCCAGCAGTGACCGCGAAAGGGGGCGGTTGGGAAACACCATATATTTT. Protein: CASSDRERGRLGNTIYF.